The T cell receptor beta chain described here comes from a study of beta chain features in type 1 diabetes (dated by TCRdb to the late 2010s). Describing the broader study: Patients and healthy donors did not differ in mean age, gender distribution, total cell number or subset yield. A total of around 100 million sorted cells were examined across all samples, and RNA yield correlated strongly with the number of cells per subset. The study compared the TCRB repertoires of sorted circulating CD4+ T cell subsets in recently diagnosed type 1 diabetes patients with those in matched healthy donors. Regulatory and stem cell-like memory subsets were isolated from only 8 patients and roughly eight healthy donors, whereas naive and central memory subsets came from all 30 or so donors.

All of the isolated RNA was reverse transcribed with the High Capacity cDNA Reverse Transcription Kit, so expressed TCRB transcripts were sequenced. Deep immunoSEQ sequencing was applied to naive, central memory and regulatory T cell samples, giving an average of roughly 3.3 million total reads per sample. Sorted cells were lysed in RLT buffer and RNA was extracted with DNase-treated RNeasy Micro or Mini kits, depending on cell number. To prevent cross-contamination, every cell subset was processed on its own, while patient and healthy donor samples were processed together. The immunoSEQ multiplex PCR was used to amplify TCRB sequences from cDNA, yielding 87-bp fragments that span the CDR3 region. Sequencing of the amplicons was performed on the Illumina HiSeq platform. Concerning the study's data processing: Synthetic template baselines were used to correct PCR bias computationally, reads within Hamming distance 2 were collapsed together, and singletons that could not be merged were discarded. Reads were aligned to IMGT to assign V, D and J genes, CDR3 length, and insertions or deletions at six rearrangement sites. Within each subset, clonotype counts were normalized to the number of sorted cells before true diversity and Gini coefficients were calculated with the tcR R package. The overlap coefficient, calculated on TCRB nucleotide sequences, was used to measure repertoire sharing. Drawn from immuneACCESS, this table holds only the in-frame rearrangements with V and J called that TCRdb kept. Clones are partly lost; checked studies trace under half to an unresolved V gene and leave the rest unexplained. V, J and clone size derive from that table, while D and trimming were established from the DNA sequence. For this sample the table gives more than 150,000 clones, of which 11% were detected only once. The ten largest make up over 2% of the sample.

General conclusions and limits of the study: Sequencing cDNA rather than genomic DNA could over-represent highly expressing activated cells, although activation and CD3 levels did not differ between groups. Shorter templates might be favored by PCR, yet because patient and control samples were amplified and corrected together, any such skew would affect both groups equally. The naive, central memory and regulatory TCRB repertoires appeared to resemble one another more closely among patients than among healthy donors. Patients with type 1 diabetes made fewer insertions and deleted more nucleotides at VDJ recombination sites, implying thymic rearrangement abnormalities. Because small numbers of individuals were included in the HLA sub-analyses, any influence of HLA type on TCRB rearrangement was left unresolved. Type 1 diabetes patients showed a moderate but significant shortening of TCRB CDR3 length in all four CD4+ subsets.

CDR1 SGHDN and CDR2 FVKESK were looked up in the germline V gene. V sheds 0 bases and J sheds 4 bases, leaving 6 bases between their ends. From its cysteine to its phenylalanine, the CDR3 spans 13 amino acids. The DNA shown is the 39-base CDR3, in frame from base 1. On this clone: Its specific antigen is unknown. No base-level quality is on record; no much larger clone is a single base apart.

From each donor, a single peripheral blood sample of about 110 mL on average was drawn into heparinised tubes. A BD FACSAria II and a panel including CD45RO, CCR7, CD25, CD127, CD95 and CD27 were used to sort naive, central memory, regulatory and stem cell-like memory CD4+ T cells. Purity was above 95% for every sorted population. PBMCs were isolated right away by Lymphoprep density gradient centrifugation and were stained directly, without culture. To minimize batch effects, samples were stained and sorted in pairs, one healthy donor with one patient per experiment. Sequencing input: central memory CD4+ T cells from blood. This clonotype was sampled from a man between 18 and 29 years old in good health. The sequence joins TRBV14 to TRBJ2-5; the D gene is possibly TRBD1, with 6 bases matching. The CDR3 loop reads CASSQDRGETQYF. The nucleotides are TGTGCCAGCAGCCAAGACAGGGGAGAGACCCAGTACTTC.